This is a list of T cell receptor beta chains from one sample in a study of T cell responses to AZD1222 COVID-19 vaccine. The data were produced by immunoSEQ multiplex PCR, yet TCRdb's version contains in-frame clones alone and is incomplete. The repertoire holds some 200,000 clones, with 91% as singletons. The sample was peripheral blood, taken 28 days after the second AZD1222 dose. Every receptor here comes from an adult who received the AZD1222 COVID-19 vaccine. Both conserved end residues are part of each CDR3. A D gene is named only where the DNA matches it firmly. Part of the rows lack a size; the others show once, few, many or a class for expanded clones.

D	J	size	V	CDR3	DNA
TRBD1	TRBJ2-5	.	TRBV15	CATSRGRGLRETQYF	TGTGCCACCAGCAGGGGCAGGGGGCTTAGGGAGACCCAGTACTTC
TRBD1	TRBJ1-1	.	TRBV12-3/TRBV12-4	CASSPGGTEAFF	TGTGCCAGCAGTCCAGGGGGTACTGAAGCTTTCTTT
TRBD1	TRBJ1-1	once	TRBV14	CASSQLTGVNTEAFF	TGTGCCAGCAGCCAATTAACAGGGGTGAACACTGAAGCTTTCTTT
.	TRBJ1-1	.	TRBV11-2	CASSLGHWNTEAFF	TGTGCCAGCAGCTTAGGGCACTGGAACACTGAAGCTTTCTTT
TRBD1	TRBJ1-2	.	TRBV30	CAWNPAGQGHYGYTF	TGTGCCTGGAACCCGGCGGGACAGGGGCACTATGGCTACACCTTC
.	TRBJ2-3	.	TRBV10-1	CASSVGTSDTQYF	TGCGCCAGCAGTGTCGGGACTTCAGATACGCAGTATTTT
.	TRBJ1-3	.	TRBV28	CASIDRRRNTIYF	TGTGCCAGCATCGACCGTAGGAGAAACACCATATATTTT
.	TRBJ1-4	once	TRBV19	CASSTAILTEKLFF	TGTGCCAGTAGTACGGCAATCTTAACTGAAAAACTGTTTTTT
.	TRBJ1-5	.	TRBV2	CASRKGTQPQHF	TGTGCCTCCCGAAAGGGTACCCAGCCCCAGCATTTT
TRBD2	TRBJ2-2	.	TRBV4-2	CASSHELSGTNTGELFF	TGTGCCAGCAGCCACGAACTGAGCGGGACGAACACCGGGGAGCTGTTTTTT
TRBD1	TRBJ1-6	.	TRBV27	CASSSTGVRNSPLHF	TGTGCCAGCAGTTCGACAGGGGTGCGTAATTCACCCCTCCACTTT
.	TRBJ1-3	.	TRBV25-1	CAEAQGPSLYTIYF	TGTGCCGAGGCCCAGGGGCCCTCCCTTTACACCATATATTTT
TRBD1	TRBJ2-3	.	TRBV24-1	CATSDFGTGRTDTQYF	TGTGCCACCAGTGATTTCGGGACAGGGCGCACAGATACGCAGTATTTT
TRBD1	TRBJ1-2	.	TRBV3-1/TRBV3-2	CATGDSTPYGYTF	TGTGCCACCGGGGACAGCACTCCCTATGGCTACACCTTC
.	TRBJ1-1	.	TRBV11-3	CASSLATTRGGEAFF	TGTGCCAGCAGCTTAGCAACTACCCGGGGGGGTGAAGCTTTCTTT
.	TRBJ1-6	.	TRBV10-2	CASSGGEGSPLHF	TGCGCCAGCAGCGGGGGTGAGGGTTCACCCCTCCACTTT
.	TRBJ2-5	.	TRBV13	CASSPRSPGRRGETQYF	TGTGCCAGCAGCCCCAGGTCCCCGGGACGCCGCGGGGAGACCCAGTACTTC
TRBD1	TRBJ2-7	.	TRBV15	CATSRRQTGAEQYF	TGTGCCACCAGCCGAAGGCAGACAGGGGCCGAGCAGTACTTC
.	TRBJ1-3	.	TRBV7-6	CASSLLSASGNTIYF	TGTGCCAGCAGCTTATTGTCAGCCTCTGGAAACACCATATATTTT
.	TRBJ1-3	.	TRBV30	CAWKSSGNTIYF	TGTGCCTGGAAGAGCTCTGGAAACACCATATATTTT
TRBD1	TRBJ2-7	.	TRBV2	CASSPRGRGSPSVKQYF	TGTGCCAGCAGTCCCCGAGGCAGGGGGTCACCGTCAGTCAAGCAGTACTTC
.	TRBJ1-3	.	TRBV7-2	CASSLETGRNTIYF	TGTGCCAGCAGCTTAGAGACGGGCCGAAACACCATATATTTT
.	TRBJ2-5	.	TRBV18	CASSPTIQETQYF	TGTGCCAGCTCACCTACCATCCAAGAGACCCAGTACTTC
.	TRBJ2-3	.	TRBV6-6	CASTRGGSTDTQYF	TGTGCCAGCACCAGGGGAGGTAGCACAGATACGCAGTATTTT
.	TRBJ2-3	.	TRBV6-5	CASSRDPGPTDTQYF	TGTGCCAGCTCTCGGGACCCGGGCCCCACAGATACGCAGTATTTT
TRBD2	TRBJ2-7	.	TRBV10-3	CAISETDVGLAGGEQYF	TGTGCCATCAGTGAGACTGACGTGGGGCTAGCGGGAGGGGAGCAGTACTTC
.	TRBJ2-5	once	TRBV6-5	CASSTRRTIQETQYF	TGTGCCAGCAGTACACGACGGACGATCCAAGAGACCCAGTACTTC
.	TRBJ1-1	.	TRBV30	CAWSARRRGTINTEAFF	TGTGCCTGGAGTGCTCGCCGTCGGGGGACGATTAACACTGAAGCTTTCTTT
.	TRBJ2-7	.	TRBV7-9	CASSLGPLYEQYF	TGTGCCAGCAGCTTGGGGCCCCTCTACGAGCAGTACTTC
TRBD2	TRBJ2-7	.	TRBV6-6	CASRASGASYEQYF	TGTGCCAGCAGAGCTAGCGGGGCCTCCTACGAGCAGTACTTC
TRBD1	TRBJ1-2	few	TRBV6-4	CASSDPGQAPYGYTF	TGTGCCAGCAGTGACCCCGGACAGGCCCCCTATGGCTACACCTTC
TRBD2	TRBJ2-3	.	TRBV6-2/TRBV6-3	CASSYSRLAGGGTDTQYF	TGTGCCAGCAGTTACTCGAGGCTAGCGGGGGGGGGCACAGATACGCAGTATTTT
.	TRBJ1-2	.	TRBV7-9	CASSSTGPWGGYTF	TGTGCCAGCAGCTCGACAGGTCCCTGGGGCGGCTACACCTTC
TRBD1	TRBJ1-5	.	TRBV19	CASSPKDRGWGNQPQHF	TGTGCCAGTAGTCCTAAGGACAGGGGATGGGGCAATCAGCCCCAGCATTTT
TRBD1	TRBJ1-1	.	TRBV7-6	CASSPRLRGRKGEAFF	TGTGCCAGCAGCCCTAGGCTCAGGGGGAGAAAGGGTGAAGCTTTCTTT
.	TRBJ2-7	.	TRBV13	CASSSEEGEQYF	TGTGCCAGCAGCTCCGAGGAGGGCGAGCAGTACTTC
.	TRBJ2-5	.	TRBV10-1	CASSSGGGQETQYF	TGCGCCAGTTCCTCCGGCGGCGGGCAAGAGACCCAGTACTTC
TRBD1	TRBJ1-2	.	TRBV7-9	CASSLGPGTGYGYTF	TGTGCCAGCAGCTTAGGTCCCGGGACAGGGTATGGCTACACCTTC
.	TRBJ2-1	few	TRBV2	CASMVEDFPYNEQFF	TGTGCCAGCATGGTGGAGGATTTCCCCTACAATGAGCAGTTCTTC
.	TRBJ1-4	.	TRBV18	CASSPVPNEKLFF	TGTGCCAGCTCACCGGTTCCTAATGAAAAACTGTTTTTT
.	TRBJ2-7	few	TRBV6-1	CASSEHYYEQYF	TGTGCCAGCAGTGAACACTACTACGAGCAGTACTTC
TRBD1	TRBJ2-7	.	TRBV29-1	CSVLQGYEQYF	TGCAGCGTTTTACAGGGGTACGAGCAGTACTTC
TRBD2	TRBJ2-1	.	TRBV7-3	CASSLSQGLHNEQFF	TGTGCCAGCAGCTTAAGCCAGGGACTACACAATGAGCAGTTCTTC
.	TRBJ1-2	.	TRBV3-1/TRBV3-2	CASSQPGLRYTF	TGTGCCAGCAGCCAGCCGGGACTCCGCTACACCTTC
.	TRBJ1-5	few	TRBV19	CASSIDRSNQPQHF	TGTGCCAGTAGTATTGACAGGAGCAATCAGCCCCAGCATTTT
.	TRBJ1-5	.	TRBV30	CAWSVTHQPQHF	TGTGCCTGGAGTGTAACGCATCAGCCCCAGCATTTT
.	TRBJ2-1	.	TRBV7-2	CASSLVGGTYNEQFF	TGTGCCAGCAGCTTAGTAGGTGGAACCTACAATGAGCAGTTCTTC
TRBD1	TRBJ2-3	.	TRBV5-1	CASRPGQYTDTQYF	TGCGCCAGTAGACCGGGACAGTACACAGATACGCAGTATTTT
.	TRBJ2-1	once	TRBV7-8	CASTPHGAEQFF	TGTGCCAGCACTCCTCATGGGGCTGAGCAGTTCTTC
.	TRBJ2-7	.	TRBV6-2/TRBV6-3	CASSYSTEQYF	TGTGCCAGCAGTTACTCCACTGAGCAGTACTTC
.	TRBJ2-2	.	TRBV19	CASKVAADTGELFF	TGTGCCAGTAAAGTGGCCGCGGACACCGGGGAGCTGTTTTTT
TRBD1	TRBJ2-2	.	TRBV30	CAFSQGTTGELFF	TGTGCCTTTTCACAGGGGACCACCGGGGAGCTGTTTTTT
.	TRBJ1-2	.	TRBV29-1	CSVGDNYGYTF	TGCAGCGTTGGTGACAACTATGGCTACACCTTC
TRBD1	TRBJ1-2	.	TRBV14	CASSSQPGTANYGYTF	TGTGCCAGCAGCTCACAGCCTGGGACAGCTAACTATGGCTACACCTTC
TRBD1	TRBJ1-2	.	TRBV27	CASMGPDRGNYGYTF	TGTGCCAGCATGGGGCCAGACAGGGGGAACTATGGCTACACCTTC